What follows are 7 T cell receptor beta chains derived from one specimen sequenced in a study of cytomegalovirus exposure and HLA in healthy donors (dated by TCRdb to 2015 to 2018). The library was made by the immunoSEQ multiplex PCR assay. For the multiplex PCR, a mixture combining 60 forward primers for TCR Vbeta segments and 13 reverse primers for TCR Jbeta segments was used. TCRdb retrieved this table from immuneACCESS and kept in-frame rearrangements only. Not all clones are present; in checked studies, unresolved V genes account for under half, and no reason is known for the remainder. The sample has 150,000 to 200,000 clones on record, roughly 82% of them singletons. The ten top clones hold around 6% of the sample. Sequences were obtained from PBMCs. The receptor set was obtained from a man aged 50-59 years in good health and CMV-seropositive.

The chain employs TRBV6-5 and TRBJ2-3, with unresolved D. Per the germline V gene, CDR1 is MNHEY and CDR2 is SVGAGI. With 1 base removed from V and 6 bases from J, the gap between germline ends came to 8 bases. The CDR3 runs to 13 residues. The CDR3 DNA is TGTGCCAGCAGTTACTTCGTGAGGGATACGCAGTATTTT. Residues: CASSYFVRDTQYF.

This chain joins TRBV18 and TRBJ1-1; possible D gene TRBD1, 5 bases. This CDR3 is built from 14 residues. Looked up from germline, CDR1 is KGHSH and CDR2 is LQKENI. Trimming took 7 bases from V and 1 from J, leaving 13 bases between them. Written as DNA, the CDR3 is TGTGCCAGCTACCTCTCTCAGGGGAACACTGAAGCTTTCTTT. It encodes CASYLSQGNTEAFF.

The gene calls are TRBV19 and TRBJ1-4; D possibly corresponds to TRBD1 (6 bases). CDR1 and CDR2 from the germline V gene are LNHDA and SQIVND (reference sequence). The CDR3 sequence is 14 residues long. Trimming shortened V by 9 bases and J by 8 bases, and 19 bases separated the two germline ends. CDR3 loop: CASKTTGRVEKLFF. CDR3 in DNA: TGTGCCAGCAAAACGACAGGCCGGGTCGAAAAACTGTTTTTT.

This chain links TRBV27 with TRBJ2-7; D may be TRBD1 (6 bases). From germline, CDR1 is MNHEY and CDR2 SMNVEV (reference sequence). The CDR3 runs to 14 residues. The germline V and J ends were trimmed by 5 bases and 0 bases, with 11 bases remaining between them. CDR3 in amino acids: CASSRRGASYEQYF. The CDR3 DNA follows: TGTGCCAGCAGTCGCAGGGGTGCCTCCTACGAGCAGTACTTC.

V usage is TRBV7-8 and J usage is TRBJ2-1, with 14 bases identical to TRBD2. Germline lookup yields CDR1 SGHVS and CDR2 FQNEAQ. CDR3 length: 15 residues. V was pared by 1 base and J by 10 bases, with 3 bases of the junction left unmatched. The CDR3 protein is CASSLGTSGGLEQFF. Here the CDR3 DNA reads TGTGCCAGCAGCTTAGGGACTAGCGGGGGGCTGGAGCAGTTCTTC.

The J gene is TRBJ2-3, the V gene TRBV9; TRBD2 matches at 9 bases. V lost 0 bases to trimming and J lost 1 base; unmatched junction nucleotides: 3. The length of the CDR3 is 16 residues. Germline loops: CDR1 SGDLS, CDR2 YYNGEE. This chain's CDR3 is CASSVGVAGGTDTQYF. CDR3 sequence (DNA): TGTGCCAGCAGCGTAGGCGTAGCGGGAGGCACAGATACGCAGTATTTT.

Only one count was recorded for this clone. The chain has TRBV7-9 and TRBJ1-6, with no clear D. CDR1 and CDR2 from the germline V gene are SEHNR and FQNEAQ (reference sequence). V lost 4 bases, J lost 10 bases, and 20 bases lay in between. CDR3 length equals 16 residues. The DNA of the CDR3 is TGTGCCAGCAGCTCGTCCGGACTTATCCTGGGGTCACCCCTCCACTTT. It codes for CASSSSGLILGSPLHF.